The 29 T cell receptor beta chains reported below all come from one sample, sequenced in a study of T cell changes during pregnancy in multiple sclerosis. Libraries were prepared by immunoSEQ multiplex PCR; TCRdb keeps only in-frame clonotypes and omits some of them. Of tens of thousands of clones listed, 88% are singletons. This sample comprised peripheral blood, obtained in the first trimester of pregnancy. The source is a female donor with multiple sclerosis, enrolled in a pregnancy study.

The genes are TRBV7-2 and TRBJ1-2; D gene unclear. The CDR3 contains 14 residues. CDR1 and CDR2 (germline): SGHTA, FQGNSA. V lost 1 base, J lost 3 bases, and 9 bases lay in between. The CDR3 region is CASSLVGGHYGYTF. The DNA of the CDR3 is TGTGCCAGCAGCTTAGTCGGCGGTCACTATGGCTACACCTTC.

J is TRBJ1-4 and V is TRBV2, with D perhaps TRBD1 (5 bases). Trimming pared 8 bases from V and 2 bases from J, leaving 15 bases between. Germline-derived CDR1 and CDR2 are SNHLY and FYNNEI. The CDR3 is 15 amino acids. This CDR3 is CASSRQGLTNEKLFF. The CDR3 coding sequence is TGTGCCAGCTCTCGGCAGGGCCTCACTAATGAAAAACTGTTTTTT. The whole variable domain, remainder taken from reference TRBV2 and TRBJ1-4, is EPEVTQTPSHQVTQMGQEVILRCVPISNHLYFYWYRQILGQKVEFLVSFYNNEISEKSEIFDDQFSVERPDGSNFTLKIRSTKLEDSAMYFCASSRQGLTNEKLFFGSGTQLSVL.

This chain uses TRBV6-5 with TRBJ2-6; TRBD2 aligns across 7 bases. Germline CDR1 is MNHEY and CDR2 is SVGAGI. The CDR3 length is 16 residues. Unmatched junction bases numbered 2, after V lost 3 bases and J lost 0 bases. CDR3 coding DNA: TGTGCCAGCAGTTATCGCGGGGGCTCTGGGGCCAACGTCCTGACTTTC. It codes for CASSYRGGSGANVLTF.

V is TRBV10-1 and J is TRBJ1-2, with TRBD1 identical over 7 bases. Germline V gene lookup returns CDR1 WNHNN and CDR2 SYGVQD (reference sequence). J was trimmed by 3 bases and V by 6 bases; bases with no gene match: 7. CDR3 size: 14 residues. The CDR3 nucleotides read TGCGCCAGCAGCCGTGACAGGGTCCACTATGGCTACACCTTC. It specifies CASSRDRVHYGYTF.

This clone showed up just once. The chain carries TRBV28 and TRBJ2-7, with TRBD1 matching over 7 bases. CDR1 and CDR2 from the germline V gene are MDHEN and SYDVKM. Trimming took 5 bases from V and 4 from J; bases not matched to a gene: 8. The CDR3 spans 14 residues. As DNA, the CDR3 is TGTGCCAGCAGTCCTCATGACAGGGCTTACGAGCAGTACTTC. Its protein is CASSPHDRAYEQYF.

The chain combines TRBV29-1 with TRBJ2-1; 9 positions match TRBD1. Looked up from germline, CDR1 is SQVTM and CDR2 is ANQGSEA. Germline trimming cut 2 bases from V and 0 bases from J; bases unmatched to any gene: 5. The CDR3 sequence is 16 residues long. CDR3 region: CSVEWEGQGSYNEQFF. The CDR3 nucleotides are TGCAGCGTTGAATGGGAGGGACAGGGCTCCTACAATGAGCAGTTCTTC.

Only one count was recorded for this clone. The chain has TRBV27 and TRBJ1-2; 7 bases fit TRBD1. V gave up 5 bases and J gave up 4 bases; unmatched junction bases: 10. This CDR3 comprises 15 residues. Per germline, CDR1 MNHEY and CDR2 SMNVEV (reference sequence). The CDR3 is CASSNRDSNLYGYTF. DNA of the CDR3: TGTGCCAGCAGTAACCGGGACAGCAACCTCTATGGCTACACCTTC.

The V and J genes are TRBV5-1 and TRBJ2-1; D is undetermined. The V end lost 0 bases, the J end lost 7 bases, and 5 bases lay between the germline ends. Germline V gene lookup returns CDR1 SGHRS and CDR2 YFSETQ. This CDR3 is built from 12 residues. The CDR3 sequence is CASSLAMNEQFF. CDR3 nucleotides: TGCGCCAGCAGCTTGGCTATGAATGAGCAGTTCTTC.

J is TRBJ2-1 and V is TRBV5-1; TRBD2 agrees at 9 bases. CDR3 length: 15 amino acids. The V gene end was trimmed by 1 base and the J gene end by 2 bases; junction bases not matched to a gene: 1. The V gene's germline CDR1 is SGHRS and CDR2 YFSETQ. The DNA of the CDR3 is TGCGCCAGCAGCTTGTCTAGCGGGACCTACAATGAGCAGTTCTTC. It translates to CASSLSSGTYNEQFF.

This chain connects TRBV19 to TRBJ1-5; perhaps TRBD1 as D (6 bases). Trimming pared 3 bases from V and 6 bases from J, leaving 15 bases between. The CDR3 is made up of 15 amino acids. CDR1 and CDR2 (germline): LNHDA, SQIVND (reference sequence). The CDR3 DNA reads as TGTGCCAGTAGTATTACAGGGTTAGGAAGTCAGCCCCAGCATTTT. Encoded protein: CASSITGLGSQPQHF. The variable domain in full, with the rest retrieved from reference TRBV19 and TRBJ1-5, is DGGITQSPKYLFRKEGQNVTLSCEQNLNHDAMYWYRQDPGQGLRLIYYSQIVNDFQKGDIAEGYSVSREKKESFPLTVTSAQKNPTAFYLCASSITGLGSQPQHFGDGTRLSIL.

The chain carries TRBV6-4 and TRBJ2-3, with 11 bases matching TRBD2. Germline V lookup: CDR1 MRHNA, CDR2 SNTAGT. The CDR3 totals 17 residues. Germline trimming cut 7 bases from V and 2 bases from J; bases unmatched to any gene: 11. CDR3 coding DNA: TGTGCCAGCAACCCTAGCGGGAGGCCCGACACCACAGATACGCAGTATTTT. Its protein is CASNPSGRPDTTDTQYF.

Written as DNA, the CDR3 is TGTGCCAGCAGTCGTAACGGGGGGACCCCGAGCTCCTACAATGAGCAGTTCTTC. Translation gives CASSRNGGTPSSYNEQFF. V is TRBV27 and J is TRBJ2-1, with 7 positions matching TRBD2. The CDR3 is 18 residues long. V was pared by 5 bases and J by 0 bases, with 13 bases of the junction left unmatched. CDR1 and CDR2 (germline): MNHEY, SMNVEV (reference sequence).

DNA for the CDR3: TGTGCCAGCACCCTTACTAGTGCCCGGAACACTGAAGCTTTCTTT. This codes for CASTLTSARNTEAFF. The gene calls are TRBV28 and TRBJ1-1, with D unclear. The V end was cut by 7 bases, the J end by 1 base, with 16 bases between. The CDR3 consists of 15 residues. From germline, CDR1 is MDHEN and CDR2 SYDVKM.

This clone has a single count. The genes are TRBV19 and TRBJ1-5, with TRBD1 identical over 7 bases. J lost 7 bases, V lost 3 bases, and 6 bases had no gene match. CDR1 and CDR2 from the germline V gene are LNHDA and SQIVND (reference sequence). The CDR3 covers 14 residues. The CDR3 DNA sequence: TGTGCCAGTAGTATCTCAGGGGGACACCAGCCCCAGCATTTT. This translates into CASSISGGHQPQHF.

This clone was detected once. The CDR3 loop is CASRSVREGQDEQYF. CDR3 bases: TGTGCCAGCAGGTCCGTCCGGGAGGGCCAGGACGAGCAGTACTTC. V gene TRBV28 combines with J gene TRBJ2-7; 8 positions agree with TRBD2. The length of the CDR3 is 15 residues. The V and J ends lost 6 bases and 5 bases, in that order; junction bases with no gene match: 12. CDR1 and CDR2 from the germline V gene are MDHEN and SYDVKM.

This chain connects TRBV5-1 to TRBJ1-4; 8 bases match TRBD1. The V and J ends lost 0 bases and 7 bases, in that order; junction bases with no gene match: 11. This CDR3 comprises 17 residues. Germline-derived CDR1 and CDR2 are SGHRS and YFSETQ. This CDR3 reads CASSLADTGGLSEKLFF. CDR3 in DNA: TGCGCCAGCAGCTTGGCCGACACAGGGGGACTATCTGAAAAACTGTTTTTT.

This chain joins TRBV30 and TRBJ1-2, with a tentative D call TRBD1 (6 bases). The V end lost 1 base, the J end lost 7 bases, and 16 bases lay between the germline ends. Germline V gene lookup returns CDR1 GTSNPN and CDR2 SVGIG (reference sequence). The CDR3 runs to 14 residues. The DNA of the CDR3 is TGTGCCTGGAGTGCGAACCGACAGGAGGCTGGCTACACCTTC. Translation: CAWSANRQEAGYTF.

V and J are TRBV9 and TRBJ2-1; 11 bases fit TRBD2. Unmatched junction bases numbered 6, after V lost 0 bases and J lost 7 bases. The CDR3 loop spans 16 amino acids. Germline V gene data show CDR1 as SGDLS and CDR2 as YYNGEE. The CDR3 spells CASSVVGSGRGNEQFF. DNA for the CDR3: TGTGCCAGCAGCGTAGTAGGTAGCGGGAGGGGAAATGAGCAGTTCTTC.

This clone was observed a handful of times. The genes are TRBV5-1 and TRBJ1-2, with TRBD1 identical over 7 bases. The CDR3 spans 15 residues. Germline V gene sequence: CDR1 SGHRS, CDR2 YFSETQ. The J segment lost 4 bases and the V segment lost 2 bases, leaving 8 bases of the junction unmatched. Here the CDR3 reads CASSFTGVVGYGYTF. As DNA, the CDR3 is TGCGCCAGCAGCTTTACAGGGGTAGTCGGCTATGGCTACACCTTC. Combining the CDR3 with reference TRBV5-1 and TRBJ1-2 gives the whole variable domain KAGVTQTPRYLIKTRGQQVTLSCSPISGHRSVSWYQQTPGQGLQFLFEYFSETQRNKGNFPGRFSGRQFSNSRSEMNVSTLELGDSALYLCASSFTGVVGYGYTFGSGTRLTVV.

The rearrangement uses TRBV19 and TRBJ1-1; D possibly corresponds to TRBD1 (6 bases). Per the germline V gene, CDR1 is LNHDA and CDR2 is SQIVND (reference sequence). Between the trimmed V and J ends, which lost 3 bases and 7 bases, there was a span of 21 bases. The CDR3 spans 16 residues. The CDR3 here is CASSMDPIRGKIEAFF. Here the CDR3 DNA reads TGTGCCAGTAGTATGGACCCCATAAGGGGGAAAATTGAAGCTTTCTTT. Using reference TRBV19 and TRBJ1-1 for the parts outside the CDR3, the full variable domain is DGGITQSPKYLFRKEGQNVTLSCEQNLNHDAMYWYRQDPGQGLRLIYYSQIVNDFQKGDIAEGYSVSREKKESFPLTVTSAQKNPTAFYLCASSMDPIRGKIEAFFGQGTRLTVV.

J is TRBJ2-7 and V is TRBV27; D may be TRBD1 (7 bases). Trimming pared 8 bases from V and 3 bases from J, leaving 17 bases between. Germline V lookup: CDR1 MNHEY, CDR2 SMNVEV (reference sequence). CDR3 length: 14 amino acids. Here the CDR3 reads CASGPQGGFYEQYF. The CDR3 region has the DNA TGTGCCAGCGGCCCTCAGGGGGGCTTCTACGAGCAGTACTTC.

The V call is TRBV6-5, the J call TRBJ2-2, with 10 bases matching TRBD2. Germline CDR1 MNHEY, CDR2 SVGAGI. V was pared by 6 bases and J by 5 bases, with 6 bases of the junction left unmatched. The CDR3 length is 15 residues. CDR3 sequence (DNA): TGTGCCAGCAGCCAACTAGCGGGAAGGACCGGGGAGCTGTTTTTT. Translating it yields CASSQLAGRTGELFF.

The chain has TRBV19 and TRBJ1-1; possibly TRBD1 for D (6 bases). V gave up 7 bases and J gave up 3 bases, with 15 bases separating them. CDR3 length: 14 residues. CDR1 is LNHDA, CDR2 SQIVND, per germline (reference sequence). This CDR3 reads CASTQAGGHTEAFF. For the CDR3, the DNA is TGTGCCAGTACCCAGGCCGGGGGGCACACTGAAGCTTTCTTT.

J is TRBJ2-1 and V is TRBV18, with D possibly being TRBD2 (6 bases). CDR3 size: 15 residues. Trimming left V 3 bases short and J 2 bases short, with 11 bases between. Germline V gene sequence: CDR1 KGHSH, CDR2 LQKENI. CDR3 sequence: CASSPQGLTYNEQFF. Here the CDR3 DNA reads TGTGCCAGCTCACCCCAAGGACTAACCTACAATGAGCAGTTCTTC.

This clone has more than one count but fewer than ten. The rearrangement links TRBV11-1 to TRBJ1-1; TRBD1 is a possible D gene (6 bases). V lost 5 bases and J 3 bases, leaving 10 bases between the germline ends. The V gene's germline CDR1 is SGHAT and CDR2 FQDESV (reference sequence). The CDR3 covers 13 residues. CDR3 bases: TGTGCCAGCAGCCAACAGGGTGACACTGAAGCTTTCTTT. It translates to CASSQQGDTEAFF.

The CDR3 nucleotides are TGTGCCAGCAGCCAATCCGGGACAGTTTACACTGAAGCTTTCTTT. This gives the protein CASSQSGTVYTEAFF. The chain joins TRBV6-6 to TRBJ1-1, with TRBD1 matching over 7 bases. V lost 6 bases to trimming and J lost 3 bases; unmatched junction nucleotides: 10. This CDR3 is built from 15 residues. Germline values: CDR1 MNHNY, CDR2 SVGAGI (reference sequence).

The V and J genes are TRBV2 and TRBJ1-4; perhaps TRBD1 as D (5 bases). This CDR3 contains 16 residues. Germline V lookup: CDR1 SNHLY, CDR2 FYNNEI. Trimming removed 6 bases at V and 0 bases at J, with 14 bases between. The chain's CDR3 is CASRTAETATNEKLFF. The CDR3, as DNA: TGTGCCAGCAGAACGGCTGAGACAGCAACTAATGAAAAACTGTTTTTT.

The genes are TRBV6-1 and TRBJ1-2; the D gene is possibly TRBD1 (5 bases). The CDR3 covers 13 residues. V was pared by 6 bases and J by 9 bases, with 17 bases between. CDR1 MNHNS and CDR2 SASEGT come from the germline V gene. CDR3 sequence (DNA): TGTGCCAGCAGCGGGACTGGCGGGGGTAGCTACACCTTC. This encodes CASSGTGGGSYTF.

The sample holds a few counts of this clone. Its ends do not fully match the called genes, so a read error is possible. CDR3 sequence (DNA): TGTGCCAGTGGGACAGCGGGTATGAACTCTGAAGCTTTCTTT. As protein: CASGTAGMNSEAFF. The rearrangement links TRBV19 to TRBJ1-1; TRBD1 matches 7 bases. There are 14 residues in the CDR3. Germline V gene sequence: CDR1 LNHDA, CDR2 SQIVND (reference sequence). Drawing the rest from reference TRBV19 and TRBJ1-1, the complete variable domain is DGGITQSPKYLFRKEGQNVTLSCEQNLNHDAMYWYRQDPGQGLRLIYYSQIVNDFQKGDIAEGYSVSREKKESFPLTVTSAQKNPTAFYLCASGTAGMNSEAFFGQGTRLTVV.